This T cell receptor beta chain was identified in a study of T-cell reconstitution after alpha-beta-depleted transplantation in children. This clonotype was seen a handful of times. It was with unique molecular identifiers that the TCRbeta library was prepared. Via MiXCR, TCRdb re-called the PCR reads, giving one row per CDR3 protein. The sample lists fewer than 400,000 distinct CDR3 sequences; around 21% were seen once. The CDR3 extends over 14 amino acids. With 4 bases removed from V and 5 bases from J, the gap between germline ends came to 12 bases. CDR1 is SEHNR, CDR2 FQNEAQ, per germline (reference sequence).

The sequencing used PBMCs from the stem cell graft donor, collected from the stem cell graft. This receptor was identified in a human donor who donated a stem cell graft to a child with acute myeloid leukemia. This chain connects TRBV7-9 to TRBJ2-1; the D gene could be TRBD1 or TRBD2 (5 bases each). CDR3 nucleotides: TGTGCCAGCAGCTCTCCGGGACGACACAATGAGCAGTTCTTC. It translates to CASSSPGRHNEQFF. Full variable domain (outside the CDR3, taken from reference TRBV7-9 and TRBJ2-1): DTGVSQNPRHKITKRGQNVTFRCDPISEHNRLYWYRQTLGQGPEFLTYFQNEAQLEKSRLLSDRFSAERPKGSFSTLEIQRTEQGDSAMYLCASSSPGRHNEQFFGPGTRLTVL.